These 22 T cell receptor beta chains came from one sample sequenced in a study of blood T cell repertoires in COVID-19. TCRdb keeps only in-frame clones here, not all; method: immunoSEQ multiplex PCR. The sample contains fewer than 250,000 clones, approximately 80% of which appear only once. Sequencing used peripheral blood. Receptors originate from a woman aged 45-65 years with acute or convalescent COVID-19.

With respect to this clone: Germline is not matched at one junction end, which may reflect a read error. This chain uses TRBV19 with TRBJ2-7; 8 bases agree with TRBD2. This CDR3 has 13 residues. Germline V CDR1 and CDR2: LNHDA, SQIVND (reference sequence). As DNA, the CDR3 is TGTGCCAGTAGTCTAGACAGGCGGGGGGTTCAGTACTTC. Its protein is CASSLDRRGVQYF.

This clone was recorded a few times. The genes are TRBV5-8 and TRBJ1-2; 7 nucleotides agree with TRBD1. The CDR3 contains 14 residues. The ends lost 4 bases at V and 8 bases at J; junction bases unmatched: 11. Germline V gene sequence: CDR1 SGHTS, CDR2 YDEGEE. As DNA, the CDR3 is TGTGCCAGCAGCCGAGACAGGGCTTTACGCGGCTACACCTTC. This gives the protein CASSRDRALRGYTF. Variable domain in full (rest from reference TRBV5-8 and TRBJ1-2): EAGVTQSPTHLIKTRGQQATLRCSPISGHTSVYWYQQALGLGLQFLLWYDEGEERNRGNFPPRFSGRQFPNYSSELNVNALELEDSALYLCASSRDRALRGYTFGSGTRLTVV.

This clone occurred once. The chain has TRBV5-1 and TRBJ1-6, with D maybe TRBD1 (6 bases). The length of the CDR3 is 16 residues. Germline CDR1 SGHRS, CDR2 YFSETQ. V was pared by 5 bases and J by 4 bases, with 16 bases between. The CDR3 reads CASRPEGVTYNSPLHF. CDR3 nucleotides: TGCGCCAGCAGACCCGAGGGGGTCACTTATAATTCACCCCTCCACTTT.

In DNA, the CDR3 is TGTGCCAGCGGACCCCGCGGGACCCAAGAGACCCAGTACTTC. Protein product: CASGPRGTQETQYF. This chain joins TRBV6-5 and TRBJ2-5; a weak D match, TRBD2 (6 bases). V was clipped by 8 bases and J by 1 base, with 14 bases between them. Germline V lookup: CDR1 MNHEY, CDR2 SVGAGI. The CDR3 is made up of 14 amino acids.

The chain joins TRBV4-3 to TRBJ2-1, with 9 bases aligning to TRBD2. V lost 4 bases to trimming and J lost 7 bases; unmatched junction nucleotides: 5. The V gene's germline CDR1 is LGHNA and CDR2 YSLEER. CDR3 length: 14 residues. The chain's CDR3 is CASSLLAGANEQFF. In DNA, the CDR3 is TGCGCCAGCAGCCTTTTAGCGGGAGCGAATGAGCAGTTCTTC.

The chain couples TRBV12-3 or TRBV12-4 to TRBJ2-1, with TRBD1 identical over 8 bases. This CDR3 contains 13 residues. The junction had 3 bases not matched to a gene; V was cut back by 3 bases and J by 8 bases. The CDR3 here is CASSLGQEYEQFF. The CDR3 DNA follows: TGTGCCAGCAGTTTGGGACAGGAATATGAGCAGTTCTTC.

The rearrangement links TRBV6-2 or TRBV6-3 to TRBJ2-1; 10 bases agree with TRBD2. Unmatched junction bases numbered 6, after V lost 2 bases and J lost 8 bases. The CDR3 runs 15 residues. Germline lookup yields CDR1 MNHEY and CDR2 SVGEGT. CDR3 coding DNA: TGTGCCAGCAGTTACCAGGGGCTAGCGGGAGATGAGCAGTTCTTC. Protein sequence: CASSYQGLAGDEQFF.

The chain's CDR3 is CASRLGRQAPSGGYTF. Here the CDR3 DNA reads TGTGCCAGCAGGCTGGGCCGACAGGCTCCCAGCGGTGGCTACACCTTC. The V and J genes are TRBV27 and TRBJ1-2; tentatively, D is TRBD1 (6 bases). Per the germline V gene, CDR1 is MNHEY and CDR2 is SMNVEV (reference sequence). Trimming shortened V by 6 bases and J by 7 bases, and 24 bases separated the two germline ends. The length of the CDR3 is 16 residues.

The V gene is TRBV28, the J gene TRBJ1-4; TRBD1 matches at 7 bases. The CDR3 has 13 amino acids. V trimming: 6 bases; J trimming: 10 bases; junction bases outside the gene matches: 8. The germline V gene has CDR1 MDHEN and CDR2 SYDVKM. The CDR3 coding sequence is TGTGCCAGCAGCCGGGACAGATTAGGAAAACTGTTTTTT. As protein: CASSRDRLGKLFF. Combining the CDR3 with reference TRBV28 and TRBJ1-4 gives the whole variable domain DVKVTQSSRYLVKRTGEKVFLECVQDMDHENMFWYRQDPGLGLRLIYFSYDVKMKEKGDIPEGYSVSREKKERFSLILESASTNQTSMYLCASSRDRLGKLFFGSGTQLSVL.

V usage is TRBV14 and J usage is TRBJ2-1; a weak D match, TRBD1 (6 bases). Looked up from germline, CDR1 is SGHDN and CDR2 is FVKESK. There are 14 residues in the CDR3. The V gene lost 0 bases and the J gene lost 6 bases, with 9 bases spanning the gap. CDR3 in DNA: TGTGCCAGCAGCCAAGATTCCAGGGGCAATGAGCAGTTCTTC. Translating gives CASSQDSRGNEQFF.

The chain links TRBV27 to TRBJ2-6; no firm D call. Germline CDR1 MNHEY, CDR2 SMNVEV (reference sequence). Trimming pared 1 base from V and 1 base from J, leaving 8 bases between. This CDR3 spans 16 amino acids. The CDR3, as DNA: TGTGCCAGCAGTTTATGGAGCACATCTGGGGCCAACGTCCTGACTTTC. As protein: CASSLWSTSGANVLTF.

The rearrangement joins TRBV7-8 to TRBJ1-4; 7 positions agree with TRBD1. V was clipped by 5 bases and J by 3 bases; unmatched bases: 3. The CDR3 runs 14 residues. Germline V lookup: CDR1 SGHVS, CDR2 FQNEAQ. In nucleotides, the CDR3 is TGTGCCAGCAGCAAGGGGGCGTCTAATGAAAAACTGTTTTTT. This encodes CASSKGASNEKLFF.

This clone was counted a few times. The chain is built from TRBV5-1 and TRBJ1-1; 7 nucleotides agree with TRBD1. The V gene's germline CDR1 is SGHRS and CDR2 YFSETQ. The trim removed 3 bases at V and 7 bases at J, leaving 9 bases unmatched. The CDR3 length is 14 residues. CDR3 in DNA: TGCGCCAGCAGCTCCATCGGACAGGCCAGTGAAGCTTTCTTT. It codes for CASSSIGQASEAFF.

V gene TRBV6-5 combines with J gene TRBJ1-2, with a tentative D call TRBD1 (6 bases). Germline CDR1 reads MNHEY; CDR2 reads SVGAGI. This CDR3 contains 12 residues. Trimming removed 8 bases at V and 8 bases at J, with 15 bases between. CDR3 DNA sequence: TGTGCCAGCGGGGGCAGGGCAGGAGGCTACACCTTC. As protein: CASGGRAGGYTF.

This chain uses TRBV5-6 with TRBJ2-7, with unresolved D. The CDR3 spans 13 residues. In germline, CDR1 is SGHDT, CDR2 YYEEEE. The V end was cut by 2 bases, the J end by 6 bases, with 12 bases between. The CDR3 region has the DNA TGTGCCAGCAGCTTCAACAGTGCCGGCGAGCAGTACTTC. This gives the protein CASSFNSAGEQYF.

The chain recombines TRBV2 with TRBJ2-2; TRBD2 matches at 11 bases. Germline V gene data show CDR1 as SNHLY and CDR2 as FYNNEI. The V gene end was trimmed by 4 bases and the J gene end by 7 bases; junction bases not matched to a gene: 11. This CDR3 is built from 17 residues. Written as DNA, the CDR3 is TGTGCCAGCAGTGGCCAAGTTAGCGGGAGGGAGGTCGGGGAGCTGTTTTTT. As protein: CASSGQVSGREVGELFF.

In this sample, this clone turned up a few times. This chain connects TRBV12-3 or TRBV12-4 to TRBJ1-2; 9 nucleotides match TRBD1. There are 12 residues in the CDR3. V lost 10 bases to trimming and J lost 6 bases; unmatched junction nucleotides: 6. The CDR3 nucleotides read TGTGCCACTAGGACAGGGGCGAATGGCTACACCTTC. Translation gives CATRTGANGYTF.

This sequence joins TRBV6-5 and TRBJ2-7; TRBD1 agrees at 7 bases. Germline values: CDR1 MNHEY, CDR2 SVGAGI. This CDR3 contains 15 residues. The V segment lost 6 bases and the J segment 0 bases; nucleotides outside the gene matches: 8. The CDR3 region has the DNA TGTGCCAGCAGCACCTTACAGGGGCTCTCCTACGAGCAGTACTTC. Translation gives CASSTLQGLSYEQYF.

As concerns this clone: Additional DNA sequences in this sample encode the identical CDR3. J is TRBJ1-1 and V is TRBV18; a weak D match, TRBD1 (5 bases). Trimming cost V 3 bases and J 1 base, with 6 bases left between them. The CDR3 spans 13 residues. Germline V gives CDR1 KGHSH, CDR2 LQKENI. The CDR3 DNA reads TGTGCCAGCTCACCGACAGAGAACACTGAAGCTTTCTTT. Translation: CASSPTENTEAFF.

This chain uses TRBV18 with TRBJ1-1; the D gene is possibly TRBD1 (5 bases). Germline lookup yields CDR1 KGHSH and CDR2 LQKENI. V was cut by 4 bases and J by 1 base, with 7 bases left in between. The CDR3 has 13 amino acids. The DNA for the CDR3 is TGTGCCAGCTCACAGGGGCCGAACACTGAAGCTTTCTTT. It encodes CASSQGPNTEAFF.

This clone was seen a handful of times. The chain is built from TRBV7-6 and TRBJ2-5; D might be TRBD2 (6 bases). The V gene's germline CDR1 is SGHVS and CDR2 FNYEAQ. The CDR3 contains 15 residues. V shed 6 bases and J shed 1 base, with 15 bases lying between them. The CDR3 bases are TGTGCCAGCAGTCAAGTCGGTAGCGGCCAAGAGACCCAGTACTTC. Its translation: CASSQVGSGQETQYF.

This clone was detected only once. J is TRBJ2-5 and V is TRBV9; D is perhaps TRBD1 (6 bases). The CDR3 length is 14 residues. CDR1 SGDLS and CDR2 YYNGEE come from the germline V gene. V was trimmed by 6 bases and J by 4 bases, leaving 16 bases between them. CDR3 sequence (DNA): TGTGCCAGCACCGGGACAATGAAGGCAGAGACCCAGTACTTC. It yields the protein CASTGTMKAETQYF.